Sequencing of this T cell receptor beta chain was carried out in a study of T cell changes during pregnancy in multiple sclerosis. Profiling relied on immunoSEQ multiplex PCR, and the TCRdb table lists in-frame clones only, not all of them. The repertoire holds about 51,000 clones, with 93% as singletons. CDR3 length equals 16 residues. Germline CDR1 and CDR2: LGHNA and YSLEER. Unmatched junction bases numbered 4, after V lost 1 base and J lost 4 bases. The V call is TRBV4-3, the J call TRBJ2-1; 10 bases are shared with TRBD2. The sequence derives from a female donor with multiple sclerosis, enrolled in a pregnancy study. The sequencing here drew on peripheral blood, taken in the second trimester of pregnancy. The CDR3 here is CASSQGLAGAYNEQFF. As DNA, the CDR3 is TGCGCCAGCAGCCAAGGGCTAGCGGGAGCATACAATGAGCAGTTCTTC.